This T cell receptor (beta chain) emerged from a study of CD8 T cells in Susac syndrome. CD8+ and CD4+ T cells circulating in blood were sequenced for TCR beta. Healthy donors constituted the control group, matched for age and sex. Note on this clonotype: What it recognizes is unknown.

Overall study results and limits: Individuals included in the TCR sequencing and HLA analysis were acknowledged by the study to be relatively few in number.

Random hexamers served to reverse transcribe roughly 0.5 to 1 ug RNA. MiXCR was run by TCRdb on the immunoSEQ multiplex PCR reads, yielding one entry per CDR3 protein. Of about 200,000 distinct CDR3 sequences in the sample, roughly 94% were seen once. The specimen was CD4+ T cells from PBMCs. This receptor was identified in a human donor in good health.

CDR3 nucleotides: TGTGCCTGGAGTTATCGAGGGGGCAGTGGCTACACCTTC. This codes for CAWSYRGGSGYTF. The chain has TRBV30 and TRBJ1-2, with TRBD1 matching 7 bases. The CDR3 is made up of 13 amino acids. Germline lookup yields CDR1 GTSNPN and CDR2 SVGIG (reference sequence). V shed 2 bases, J shed 7 bases, and the junction held 7 bases outside the gene matches.